This passage covers 13 T cell receptor beta chains from one sample sequenced in a study of vaccination and CD4 T cells after COVID-19. Documented treatment: 10-day PBMC culture with coronavirus spike peptide pools or control peptides (ViraFEST assay). Cultured CD4+ T-cell DNA underwent Oncomine TCR Beta short-read sequencing. TCRdb processed the PCR reads anew with MiXCR; each CDR3 protein has one entry. This table has thousands of distinct CDR3 sequences, approximately 16% appearing once. The antigens these receptors bind are not known. The specimen sequenced was CD4+ T cells from blood, cultured in vitro. Receptors originate from a human donor who had recovered from COVID-19.

This clonotype is labeled medium-sized. This chain connects TRBV10-3 to TRBJ2-5; D not certain. CDR1 and CDR2 from the germline V gene are ENHRY and SYGVKD. V lost 0 bases to trimming and J lost 5 bases, with 10 bases between them. This CDR3 comprises 14 residues. The CDR3 region has the DNA TGTGCCATCAGTGAGTCGAACGGGCTGGAGACCCAGTACTTC. Its protein is CAISESNGLETQYF.

This clonotype was seen a few times. The chain combines TRBV2 with TRBJ2-5; TRBD1 might be the D (6 bases). V was trimmed by 4 bases and J by 4 bases, leaving 13 bases between them. This CDR3 has 14 residues. The germline V gene encodes CDR1 SNHLY and CDR2 FYNNEI. The CDR3 loop is CASSVGRGVETQYF. The CDR3 DNA reads as TGTGCCAGCAGTGTCGGCAGGGGTGTAGAGACCCAGTACTTC.

This clonotype occurred a few times. A read error may produce the germline difference seen at one junction end. The gene calls are TRBV7-7 and TRBJ2-5, with D possibly being TRBD2 (6 bases). The length of the CDR3 is 15 residues. CDR1 SSHAT and CDR2 FNYEAQ come from the germline V gene (reference sequence). The CDR3 loop reads CASSPNVGGQETQYF. CDR3 nucleotide sequence: TGTGCTAGCAGCCCGAATGTCGGGGGTCAAGAGACCCAGTACTTC. Based on the CDR3 plus reference TRBV7-7 and TRBJ2-5, the full variable domain is GAGVSQSPRYKVTKRGQDVTLRCDPISSHATLYWYQQALGQGPEFLTYFNYEAQPDKSGLPSDRFSAERPEGSISTLTIQRTEQRDSAMYRCASSPNVGGQETQYFGPGTRLLVL.

The chain uses TRBV9 and TRBJ2-7, with 9 bases identical to TRBD2. V dropped 2 bases and J dropped 5; count of bases not matched to a gene: 8. Germline V gene sequence: CDR1 SGDLS, CDR2 YYNGEE. This CDR3 spans 15 amino acids. CDR3 sequence (DNA): TGTGCCAGCAGCGTTGCCGGGACTAGCTACGACGAGCAGTACTTC. As protein: CASSVAGTSYDEQYF.

The chain employs TRBV10-3 and TRBJ1-1; TRBD1 agrees at 10 bases. With 11 bases clipped from V and 1 base from J, the junction kept 7 bases outside the gene matches. The CDR3 is made up of 14 amino acids. The germline gives CDR1 ENHRY, CDR2 SYGVKD. CDR3 DNA: TGTGCCCTTAGCCGGACAGGGGGGAACACTGAAGCTTTCTTT. It translates to CALSRTGGNTEAFF.

By frequency in the sample, this clonotype is medium-sized (0.01 to 0.1%). J is TRBJ2-1 and V is TRBV19; either TRBD1 or TRBD2 may fit D (6 bases each). This CDR3 has 19 residues. Per the germline V gene, CDR1 is LNHDA and CDR2 is SQIVND (reference sequence). Trimming left V 2 bases short and J 7 bases short, with 27 bases between. CDR3 DNA: TGTGCCAGTAGTATAATGAGGGGGTTTCTCGGGGGCGGGCGAAATGAGCAGTTCTTC. Translated: CASSIMRGFLGGGRNEQFF.

J is TRBJ2-3 and V is TRBV20-1; 12 bases fit TRBD2. Losses at the gene ends were 4 bases for V and 3 bases for J; bases not matched to a gene: 11. Germline V gene sequence: CDR1 DFQATT, CDR2 SNEGSKA (reference sequence). The CDR3 length is 17 residues. The DNA for the CDR3 is TGCAGTGCTACCGGCCCTAGCGGGGGGGCGGGGACAGATACGCAGTATTTT. It encodes CSATGPSGGAGTDTQYF.

This clonotype is judged medium-sized. V usage is TRBV6-1 and J usage is TRBJ1-6; 10 nucleotides match TRBD1. Germline lookup yields CDR1 MNHNS and CDR2 SASEGT. CDR3 length equals 14 residues. The V segment lost 10 bases and the J segment 6 bases; nucleotides outside the gene matches: 6. The CDR3 nucleotides are TGTGCCACCCGCGGACAGGGGGGTAATTCACCCCTCCACTTT. It translates to CATRGQGGNSPLHF.

This clonotype has just a few counts. V usage is TRBV4-2 and J usage is TRBJ2-7, with a weak D call TRBD1 (5 bases). V gave up 1 base and J gave up 6 bases, with 13 bases separating them. Germline CDR1 and CDR2: LGHNA and YNFKEQ. This CDR3 is 14 amino acids long. CDR3 region: CASSQGQQKGEQYF. The CDR3 DNA reads TGTGCCAGCAGCCAAGGACAGCAAAAAGGCGAGCAGTACTTC.

The chain links TRBV5-5 to TRBJ2-2, with D perhaps matching TRBD1 or TRBD2 (5 bases each). The germline V gene encodes CDR1 SGHKS and CDR2 YYEKEE (reference sequence). Trimming pared 3 bases from V and 0 bases from J, leaving 9 bases between. The CDR3 length is 15 residues. Here the CDR3 DNA reads TGTGCCAGCAGCTGGGACGGCGCGAACACCGGGGAGCTGTTTTTT. It encodes CASSWDGANTGELFF.

By share, this clonotype ranks as medium-sized. This rearrangement joins TRBV19 to TRBJ1-6, with D possibly TRBD1 on 5 matching bases. The ends were cut back, 3 bases at V and 9 bases at J, with 12 bases in the middle. Germline-derived CDR1 and CDR2 are LNHDA and SQIVND (reference sequence). CDR3 length: 14 residues. This chain's CDR3 is CASSIPGGRSPLHF. The CDR3 nucleotides are TGTGCCAGTAGTATCCCCGGGGGTCGTTCACCCCTCCACTTT. The entire variable domain, with the rest obtained from reference TRBV19 and TRBJ1-6, is as follows: DGGITQSPKYLFRKEGQNVTLSCEQNLNHDAMYWYRQDPGQGLRLIYYSQIVNDFQKGDIAEGYSVSREKKESFPLTVTSAQKNPTAFYLCASSIPGGRSPLHFGNGTRLTVT.

The table lists this clonotype with a few counts. V is TRBV20-1 and J is TRBJ2-7, with D possibly being TRBD2 (5 bases). The V gene's germline CDR1 is DFQATT and CDR2 SNEGSKA (reference sequence). V was pared by 1 base and J by 6 bases, with 10 bases between. The CDR3 is made up of 12 amino acids. For the CDR3, the DNA is TGCAGTGCTAGAGGACTATTGGGCGAGCAGTACTTC. This sequence encodes CSARGLLGEQYF.

The chain links TRBV11-3 to TRBJ2-5; 9 bases align to TRBD1. The ends lost 5 bases at V and 4 bases at J; junction bases unmatched: 8. Germline loops: CDR1 SGHNT, CDR2 YENEEA. CDR3 length: 15 amino acids. CDR3 sequence: CASSRPGQGGETQYF. The CDR3 DNA is TGTGCCAGCAGCCGTCCGGGACAGGGAGGAGAGACCCAGTACTTC.